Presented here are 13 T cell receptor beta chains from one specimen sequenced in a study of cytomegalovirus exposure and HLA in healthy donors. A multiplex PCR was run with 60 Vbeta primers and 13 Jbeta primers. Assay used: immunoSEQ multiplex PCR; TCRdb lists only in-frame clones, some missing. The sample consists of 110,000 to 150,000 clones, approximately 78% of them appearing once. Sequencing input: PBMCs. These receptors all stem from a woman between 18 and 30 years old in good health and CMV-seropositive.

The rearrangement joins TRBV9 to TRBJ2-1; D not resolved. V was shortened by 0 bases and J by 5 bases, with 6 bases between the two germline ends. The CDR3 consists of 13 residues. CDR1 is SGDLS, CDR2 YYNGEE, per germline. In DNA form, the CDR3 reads TGTGCCAGCAGCGTAGCTTCCGACAATGAGCAGTTCTTC. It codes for CASSVASDNEQFF.

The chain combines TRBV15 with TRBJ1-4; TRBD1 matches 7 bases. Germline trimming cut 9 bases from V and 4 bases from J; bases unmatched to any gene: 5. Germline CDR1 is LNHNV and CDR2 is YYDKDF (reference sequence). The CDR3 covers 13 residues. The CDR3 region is CATRQGSNEKLFF. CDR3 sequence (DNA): TGTGCCACACGACAGGGCAGTAATGAAAAACTGTTTTTT.

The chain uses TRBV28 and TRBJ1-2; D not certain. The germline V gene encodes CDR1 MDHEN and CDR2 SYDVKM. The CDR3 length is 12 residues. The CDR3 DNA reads TGTGCATCGCTGAGGGAAGTCTATGGCTACACCTTC. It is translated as CASLREVYGYTF.

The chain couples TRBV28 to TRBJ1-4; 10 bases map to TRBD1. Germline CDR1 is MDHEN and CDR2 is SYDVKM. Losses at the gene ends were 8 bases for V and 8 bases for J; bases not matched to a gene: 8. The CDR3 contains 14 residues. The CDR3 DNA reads TGTGCCAGCGGCGACAGGGGGCTGTCAGAAAAACTGTTTTTT. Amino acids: CASGDRGLSEKLFF. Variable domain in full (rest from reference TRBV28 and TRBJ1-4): DVKVTQSSRYLVKRTGEKVFLECVQDMDHENMFWYRQDPGLGLRLIYFSYDVKMKEKGDIPEGYSVSREKKERFSLILESASTNQTSMYLCASGDRGLSEKLFFGSGTQLSVL.

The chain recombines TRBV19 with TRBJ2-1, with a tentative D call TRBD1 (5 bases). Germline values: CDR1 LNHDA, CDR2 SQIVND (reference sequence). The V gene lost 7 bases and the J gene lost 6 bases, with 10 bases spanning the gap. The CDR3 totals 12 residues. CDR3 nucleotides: TGTGCCAGTAAGCAGGGTTCCAATGAGCAGTTCTTC. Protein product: CASKQGSNEQFF.

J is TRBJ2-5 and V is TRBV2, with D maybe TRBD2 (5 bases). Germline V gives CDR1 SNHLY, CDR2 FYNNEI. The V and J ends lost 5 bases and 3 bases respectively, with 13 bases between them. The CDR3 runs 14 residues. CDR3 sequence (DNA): TGTGCCAGCAGTCACCGGGGTGGGGAAGAGACCCAGTACTTC. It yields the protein CASSHRGGEETQYF.

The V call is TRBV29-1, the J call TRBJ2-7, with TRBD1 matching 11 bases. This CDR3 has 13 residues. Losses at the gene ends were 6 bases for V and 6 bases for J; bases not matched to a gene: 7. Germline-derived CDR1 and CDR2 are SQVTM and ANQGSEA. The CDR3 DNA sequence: TGCAGCGTCCTTGGACAGGGGGCGATCGAGCAGTACTTC. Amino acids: CSVLGQGAIEQYF.

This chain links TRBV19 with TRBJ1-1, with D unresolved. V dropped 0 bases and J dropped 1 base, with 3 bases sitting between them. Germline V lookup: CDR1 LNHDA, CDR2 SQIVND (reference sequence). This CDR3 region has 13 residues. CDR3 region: CASSIDRNTEAFF. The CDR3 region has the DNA TGTGCCAGTAGTATAGACAGGAACACTGAAGCTTTCTTT.

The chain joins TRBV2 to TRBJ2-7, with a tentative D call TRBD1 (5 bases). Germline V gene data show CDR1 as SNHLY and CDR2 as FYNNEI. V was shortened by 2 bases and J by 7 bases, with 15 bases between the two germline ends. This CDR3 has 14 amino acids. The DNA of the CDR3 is TGTGCCAGCAGTGAAAGGGGCAGGGTGGGTGAGCAGTACTTC. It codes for CASSERGRVGEQYF.

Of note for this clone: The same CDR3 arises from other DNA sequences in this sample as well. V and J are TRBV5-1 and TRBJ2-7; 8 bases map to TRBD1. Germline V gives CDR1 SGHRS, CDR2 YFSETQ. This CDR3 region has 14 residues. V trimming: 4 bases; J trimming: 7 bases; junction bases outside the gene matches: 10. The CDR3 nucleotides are TGCGCCAGCAGCCCCGTCGGACAGGGCGAAGAGCAGTACTTC. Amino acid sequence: CASSPVGQGEEQYF.

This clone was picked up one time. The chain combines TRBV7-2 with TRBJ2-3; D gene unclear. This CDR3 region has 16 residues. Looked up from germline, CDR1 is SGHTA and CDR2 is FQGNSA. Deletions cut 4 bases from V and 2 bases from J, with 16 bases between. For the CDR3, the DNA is TGTGCCAGCAGCTCCTTGACTCGCGCTGTCACAGATACGCAGTATTTT. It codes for CASSSLTRAVTDTQYF.

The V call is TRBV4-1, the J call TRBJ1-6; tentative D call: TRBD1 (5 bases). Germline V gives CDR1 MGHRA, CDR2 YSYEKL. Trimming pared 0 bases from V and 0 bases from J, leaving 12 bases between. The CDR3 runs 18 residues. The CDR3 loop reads CASSQDPLGGSYNSPLHF. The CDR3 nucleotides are TGCGCCAGCAGCCAAGATCCCTTGGGGGGCTCCTATAATTCACCCCTCCACTTT.

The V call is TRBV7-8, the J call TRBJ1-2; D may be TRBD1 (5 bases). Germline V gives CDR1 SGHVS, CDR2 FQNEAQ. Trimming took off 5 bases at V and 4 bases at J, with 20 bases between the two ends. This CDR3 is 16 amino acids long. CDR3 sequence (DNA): TGTGCCAGCAGCCTCCTAGTGGGGCAGGCACGCTATGGCTACACCTTC. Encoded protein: CASSLLVGQARYGYTF.